Listed below are T cell receptor beta chains from one sample, sequenced in a study of molecular identifiers for immune sequencing clone quantification. A single record per CDR3 protein comes from TCRdb applying MiXCR to the PCR reads. The data hold about 510,000 distinct CDR3 sequences, with 20% to 25% observed a single time. Material: naive CD8+ T cells from blood, with Jurkat cell RNA spiked in. These receptors all stem from a human donor in good health. Some libraries in this study had Jurkat cell RNA spiked in. The CDR3 runs from the conserved cysteine through the conserved F or W. Fields, in order: V gene, D gene, J gene, clone size, CDR3 DNA, CDR3 protein. D genes are given only for firm matches. A clone size is listed for some rows: how often the clone was seen (once, few, many), or a class if it is expanded.

v_gene: TRBV28; d_gene: TRBD1; j_gene: TRBJ2-3; abundance: many; CDR3nt: TGTGCCAGCAGTTTCTCCCCCAAGGACAGGGTAACTAGCACAGATACGCAGTATTTT; CDR3aa: CASSFSPKDRVTSTDTQYF
v_gene: TRBV5-4; d_gene: NA; j_gene: TRBJ2-7; abundance: many; CDR3nt: TGTGCCAGCAGCTTTGAAGGGAGCTCCCTCTACGAGCAGTACTTC; CDR3aa: CASSFEGSSLYEQYF
v_gene: TRBV12-3/TRBV12-4; d_gene: TRBD1; j_gene: TRBJ1-1; abundance: many; CDR3nt: TGTGCCAGCAGCCATGGGACAGGGTTGGCTGAAGCTTTCTTT; CDR3aa: CASSHGTGLAEAFF
v_gene: TRBV5-6; d_gene: NA; j_gene: TRBJ2-5; abundance: many; CDR3nt: TGTGCCAGCAGCTTCTGGGGGGCAGTTAGGGAGACCCAGTACTTC; CDR3aa: CASSFWGAVRETQYF
v_gene: TRBV25-1; d_gene: NA; j_gene: TRBJ2-7; abundance: NA; CDR3nt: TGTGCCAGCAGTGAATGGGCCAGGGGGGCGGGCGAGCAGTACTTC; CDR3aa: CASSEWARGAGEQYF
v_gene: TRBV6-5; d_gene: NA; j_gene: TRBJ1-5; abundance: many; CDR3nt: TGTGCCAGCAGTAGGACGGGGCAATCAGAACCCCAGCATTTT; CDR3aa: CASSRTGQSEPQHF
v_gene: TRBV12-3/TRBV12-4; d_gene: NA; j_gene: TRBJ2-3; abundance: NA; CDR3nt: TGTGCCAGCAGCGCCGGAGGGGCCACAGATACGCAGTATTTT; CDR3aa: CASSAGGATDTQYF
v_gene: TRBV12-3/TRBV12-4; d_gene: NA; j_gene: TRBJ2-2; abundance: NA; CDR3nt: TGTGCCAGCAGTTTGCCGGGTCTCTACACCGGGGAGCTGTTTTTT; CDR3aa: CASSLPGLYTGELFF
v_gene: TRBV27; d_gene: NA; j_gene: TRBJ1-1; abundance: NA; CDR3nt: TGTGCCAGCAGTATCCGGGACCTATCTTCTGGTGGCGCTGAAGCTTCCTTT; CDR3aa: CASSIRDLSSGGAEASF
v_gene: TRBV6-2/TRBV6-3; d_gene: TRBD2; j_gene: TRBJ2-5; abundance: few; CDR3nt: TGTGCCAGCAGTCCGGGACTAGTTCGGGAGACCCAGTACTTC; CDR3aa: CASSPGLVRETQYF
v_gene: TRBV28; d_gene: NA; j_gene: TRBJ2-3; abundance: NA; CDR3nt: TGTGCCAGCAGTTTATTGCCCTCCCGAGATACGCAGTATTTT; CDR3aa: CASSLLPSRDTQYF
v_gene: TRBV27; d_gene: TRBD1; j_gene: TRBJ2-3; abundance: many; CDR3nt: TGTGCCAGCCGCTCACTACAGGGGGCCGGGGATACGCAGTATTTT; CDR3aa: CASRSLQGAGDTQYF
v_gene: TRBV27; d_gene: NA; j_gene: TRBJ1-1; abundance: NA; CDR3nt: TGTGCCATCAAACCTTCGGGGAACACTGAAGCTTTCTTT; CDR3aa: CAIKPSGNTEAFF
v_gene: TRBV11-2; d_gene: NA; j_gene: TRBJ2-3; abundance: few; CDR3nt: TGTGCCAGCAGCTCCCGACTAGATAGAGATACGCAGTATTTT; CDR3aa: CASSSRLDRDTQYF
v_gene: TRBV28; d_gene: TRBD1; j_gene: TRBJ1-1; abundance: NA; CDR3nt: TGTGCCAGCAGTTTAATGACAGGGGGAGGTTACACTGAAGCTTTCTTT; CDR3aa: CASSLMTGGGYTEAFF
v_gene: TRBV4-1; d_gene: TRBD2; j_gene: TRBJ2-7; abundance: NA; CDR3nt: TGCGCCAGCAGCCAGCAGCGGGAACTTTCCTACGAGCAGTACTTC; CDR3aa: CASSQQRELSYEQYF
v_gene: TRBV28; d_gene: TRBD1; j_gene: TRBJ2-2; abundance: NA; CDR3nt: TGTGCCAGCAGTCCGGACAGGGAGTATGACGGGGAGCTGTTTTTT; CDR3aa: CASSPDREYDGELFF
v_gene: TRBV7-2; d_gene: NA; j_gene: TRBJ2-3; abundance: many; CDR3nt: TGTGCCAGCAGCTTGAAGCAATTCAGCACAGATACGCAGTATTTT; CDR3aa: CASSLKQFSTDTQYF
v_gene: TRBV11-2; d_gene: NA; j_gene: TRBJ2-5; abundance: few; CDR3nt: TGTGCCAGCAGCTTAGGACTACAGTACCAAGAGACCCAGTACTTC; CDR3aa: CASSLGLQYQETQYF
v_gene: TRBV11-2; d_gene: NA; j_gene: TRBJ2-1; abundance: few; CDR3nt: TGTGCCAGCAGCTTAGGCTTCCAGGGGGGCGGCTACAATGAGCAGTTCTTC; CDR3aa: CASSLGFQGGGYNEQFF
v_gene: TRBV19; d_gene: NA; j_gene: TRBJ2-1; abundance: few; CDR3nt: TGTGCCAGTAGTATCGGGTCCAATGAGCAGTTCTTC; CDR3aa: CASSIGSNEQFF
v_gene: TRBV19; d_gene: NA; j_gene: TRBJ1-1; abundance: NA; CDR3nt: TGTGCCAGTAGTATGGACTCTGCGAACACTGAAGCTTTCTTT; CDR3aa: CASSMDSANTEAFF
v_gene: TRBV7-3; d_gene: NA; j_gene: TRBJ2-2; abundance: many; CDR3nt: TGTGCCAGCAGCTTAACTTATCAGGCTCCGGCCGGGGAGCTGTTTTTT; CDR3aa: CASSLTYQAPAGELFF
v_gene: TRBV19; d_gene: NA; j_gene: TRBJ2-2; abundance: few; CDR3nt: TGTGCCAGTAGAGGGCGGCTCACCGGGGAGCTGTTTTTT; CDR3aa: CASRGRLTGELFF
v_gene: TRBV4-3; d_gene: NA; j_gene: TRBJ2-7; abundance: few; CDR3nt: TGCGCCAGCAGCCAAGATCGGGCTAGTATATACGAGCAGTACTTC; CDR3aa: CASSQDRASIYEQYF
v_gene: TRBV27; d_gene: TRBD2; j_gene: TRBJ2-5; abundance: NA; CDR3nt: TGTGCCAGCAGTCTAGCGGGGGTAGGCCAAGAGACCCAGTACTTC; CDR3aa: CASSLAGVGQETQYF
v_gene: TRBV11-2; d_gene: TRBD1; j_gene: TRBJ2-5; abundance: few; CDR3nt: TGTGCCAGCAGCTCGGGCCCGACAGGGATAAGGGAGACCCAGTACTTC; CDR3aa: CASSSGPTGIRETQYF
v_gene: TRBV5-3; d_gene: TRBD1; j_gene: TRBJ1-1; abundance: NA; CDR3nt: TGTGCCAGCAGCTCGCCAGACAGGGTGAACACTGAAGCTTTCTTT; CDR3aa: CASSSPDRVNTEAFF
v_gene: TRBV7-9; d_gene: TRBD2; j_gene: TRBJ2-5; abundance: few; CDR3nt: TGTGCCAGCAGCAGCCGACTAGCGGGAGGGCTTGAGACCCAGTACTTC; CDR3aa: CASSSRLAGGLETQYF
v_gene: TRBV6-2/TRBV6-3; d_gene: NA; j_gene: TRBJ2-4; abundance: NA; CDR3nt: TGTGCCAGCAGTTACTTGGTGGGAGGTACCAAAAACATTCAGTACTTC; CDR3aa: CASSYLVGGTKNIQYF
v_gene: TRBV7-6; d_gene: NA; j_gene: TRBJ1-5; abundance: many; CDR3nt: TGTGCCAGCAGCTTATATTCGGGGGCTGAGCCCCAGCATTTT; CDR3aa: CASSLYSGAEPQHF